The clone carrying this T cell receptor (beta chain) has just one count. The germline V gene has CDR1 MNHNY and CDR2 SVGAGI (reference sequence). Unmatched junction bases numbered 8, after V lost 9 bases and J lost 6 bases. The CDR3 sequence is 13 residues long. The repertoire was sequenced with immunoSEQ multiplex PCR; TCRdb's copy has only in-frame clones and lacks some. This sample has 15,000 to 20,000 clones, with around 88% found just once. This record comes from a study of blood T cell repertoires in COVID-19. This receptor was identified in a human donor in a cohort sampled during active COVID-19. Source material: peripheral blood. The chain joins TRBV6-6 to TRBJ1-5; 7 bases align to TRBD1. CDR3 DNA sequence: TGTGCCAGTTTAACAGGGGTTGGTCAGCCCCAGCATTTT. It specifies CASLTGVGQPQHF.